Below are 2 T cell receptor beta chains sequenced from a single sample in a study of T cells in Graves' hyperthyroidism and ophthalmopathy. Researchers took RNA transcripts and amplified the TCR beta CDR3 regions from them. A first-round RT-PCR of the TCR CDR3 used the HTBI primer set. TCRdb fed the multiplex PCR reads into MiXCR, producing one record per CDR3 protein. In the table there are 300,000 to 450,000 distinct CDR3 sequences, roughly 13% of which are singletons. The sequenced material came from blood. The receptors originated from a man aged 30-40 years with Graves' hyperthyroidism that later progressed to Graves' ophthalmopathy.

This clonotype was counted many times. This sequence joins TRBV5-8 and TRBJ2-7, with D perhaps matching TRBD2 (6 bases). Per the germline V gene, CDR1 is SGHTS and CDR2 is YDEGEE. The V and J ends lost 5 bases and 7 bases respectively, with 16 bases between them. This CDR3 contains 13 residues. As DNA, the CDR3 is TGTGCCAGCAGTTGGGACTCGCCCTTAGAGCAGTACTTC. It is translated as CASSWDSPLEQYF. The whole variable domain, filled in from reference TRBV5-8 and TRBJ2-7, reads EAGVTQSPTHLIKTRGQQATLRCSPISGHTSVYWYQQALGLGLQFLLWYDEGEERNRGNFPPRFSGRQFPNYSSELNVNALELEDSALYLCASSWDSPLEQYFGPGTRLTVT.

This clonotype was counted many times. This chain connects TRBV28 to TRBJ1-5, with D maybe TRBD1 (6 bases). The CDR3 extends over 16 amino acids. CDR1 and CDR2 from the germline V gene are MDHEN and SYDVKM. V lost 6 bases and J lost 3, with 18 bases in between. CDR3 sequence reads: CASSRRGAGPNQPQHF. CDR3 DNA sequence: TGTGCCAGCAGCCGCCGGGGGGCAGGGCCCAATCAGCCCCAGCATTTT.